This TCR beta chain is drawn from a study of shared clonotypes between healthy human individuals. Regarding the study as a whole: Having only a few donors restricted how much genetic and exposure-history diversity was captured.

This clone has a single count. Its antigen is unidentified. Those who donated, Caucasian adults without exception, all lived in Nashville, Tennessee. Genomic DNA from unsorted samples was obtained from 83 million or so PBMCs (per sample). For unsorted PBMC, 250 to 350 ng DNA per replicate equaled some 32,000 T cell genomes. Sequenced by immunoSEQ multiplex PCR; TCRdb stores in-frame clones only, minus some. The sample has about 490,000 clones, less than 80% seen once. Trimming stripped 1 base from V and 0 bases from J, with 15 bases between. The germline gives CDR1 SGHRS, CDR2 YFSETQ. CDR3 length: 17 residues.

Sequenced sample: PBMCs. The sequence derives from a middle-aged woman in good health. Some clones in this sample may be carry-over from other donors' samples. V gene TRBV5-1 combines with J gene TRBJ2-3; D is ambiguous. The CDR3 sequence: CASSLTSAGSSTDTQYF. The CDR3 DNA follows: TGCGCCAGCAGCTTGACCTCCGCAGGATCTAGCACAGATACGCAGTATTTT.